Listed here are 6 T cell receptor beta chains from one sample, sequenced in a study of T cell responses to AZD1222 COVID-19 vaccine. Here immunoSEQ multiplex PCR was the method, and the copy in TCRdb shows in-frame clones only, minus some. The data hold around 160,000 clones, with 85% to 95% observed a single time. Sequenced material: peripheral blood, taken 28 days after the second AZD1222 dose. These receptors came from an adult who received the AZD1222 COVID-19 vaccine.

This clone has a single count. The CDR3 here is CASSHSARGAAYEQYF. CDR3 bases: TGTGCCAGCAGCCACTCGGCGAGGGGCGCAGCCTACGAGCAGTACTTC. The gene calls are TRBV5-4 and TRBJ2-7; either TRBD1 or TRBD2 may supply D (5 bases each). The germline V gene has CDR1 SGHNT and CDR2 YYREEE (reference sequence). V was pared by 4 bases and J by 2 bases, with 19 bases between. This CDR3 is built from 16 residues.

The V gene is TRBV27, the J gene TRBJ2-7; D gene ambiguous. Deletions cut 2 bases from V and 5 bases from J, with 13 bases between. Germline CDR1 and CDR2: MNHEY and SMNVEV (reference sequence). The CDR3 contains 14 residues. The CDR3 bases are TGTGCCAGCAGTTTAGTTAAGGGTATGAACGAGCAGTACTTC. The encoded protein is CASSLVKGMNEQYF.

The chain recombines TRBV19 with TRBJ2-3; D possibly matches TRBD1 or TRBD2 (5 bases each). Germline V lookup: CDR1 LNHDA, CDR2 SQIVND (reference sequence). With 10 bases removed from V and 0 bases from J, the gap between germline ends came to 11 bases. The CDR3 is made up of 13 amino acids. The CDR3 protein is CAKPGPSTDTQYF. DNA of the CDR3: TGTGCCAAACCGGGACCGAGCACAGATACGCAGTATTTT.

The rearrangement uses TRBV2 and TRBJ1-1, with D tentatively TRBD1 (5 bases). V lost 7 bases to trimming and J lost 4 bases, with 22 bases between them. Germline CDR1 SNHLY, CDR2 FYNNEI. The CDR3 has 16 residues. The CDR3 coding sequence is TGTGCCAGCATCAGAAGTGAGTTGGGGGGGAGCACTGAAGCTTTCTTT. Translated, it gives CASIRSELGGSTEAFF.

CDR3 bases: TGTGCCAGCAGCGTAGCTGGGGCTAGCGGCCCCAGCTCCTACGAGCAGTACTTC. The encoded protein is CASSVAGASGPSSYEQYF. The rearrangement joins TRBV9 to TRBJ2-7; 7 bases map to TRBD2. V shed 0 bases and J 0 bases; nucleotides not matched to a gene: 12. The CDR3 is 18 residues long. From germline, CDR1 is SGDLS and CDR2 YYNGEE.

The chain uses TRBV7-3 and TRBJ2-2; D is undetermined. Germline CDR1 and CDR2: SGHTA and FQGTGA. The germline V and J ends were trimmed by 5 bases and 0 bases, with 4 bases remaining between them. CDR3 length: 13 residues. The CDR3, as DNA: TGTGCCAGCAGCAAAGCGAACACCGGGGAGCTGTTTTTT. This translates into CASSKANTGELFF.